Below, 23 T cell receptor beta chains from the same sample are listed, as sequenced in a study of T cell repertoires in cytomegalovirus infection. Using its own MiXCR run on the reads, TCRdb lists one record per CDR3 protein. Here the sample spans about 490,000 distinct CDR3 sequences, 16% being singletons. The sample taken for sequencing was CD8+ T cells from PBMCs. These receptors all stem from a human donor in good health (CMV status not recorded). Some clones in this sample may be carry-over from other donors' samples.

The table lists this clonotype with many counts. V is TRBV11-3 and J is TRBJ2-3, with unresolved D. This CDR3 is built from 13 residues. CDR1 and CDR2 from the germline V gene are SGHNT and YENEEA. Trimming took 1 base from V and 6 from J, leaving 8 bases between them. CDR3 sequence: CASSLVERDTQYF. The CDR3 nucleotides read TGTGCCAGCAGCTTAGTGGAACGGGATACGCAGTATTTT.

This clonotype was recorded at least ten times. The chain employs TRBV7-9 and TRBJ2-7; no definite D call. In germline, CDR1 is SEHNR, CDR2 FQNEAQ (reference sequence). The CDR3 is 13 amino acids. The V and J ends lost 4 bases and 6 bases respectively, with 13 bases between them. CDR3 in amino acids: CASSYPSGSEQYF. In nucleotides, the CDR3 is TGTGCCAGCAGCTATCCCTCGGGCTCCGAGCAGTACTTC.

The table lists this clonotype with a few counts. J is TRBJ1-6 and V is TRBV6-6; 8 bases are shared with TRBD1. Germline V gene lookup returns CDR1 MNHNY and CDR2 SVGAGI (reference sequence). The junction had 6 bases not matched to a gene; V was cut back by 4 bases and J by 4 bases. The CDR3 runs to 16 residues. CDR3 amino acids: CASSFTGGGYNSPLHF. The CDR3, as DNA: TGTGCCAGCAGTTTCACAGGGGGGGGTTATAATTCACCCCTCCACTTT.

This clonotype was found many times. J is TRBJ2-7 and V is TRBV7-9; D is perhaps TRBD2 (8 bases). V was shortened by 4 bases and J by 7 bases, with 32 bases between the two germline ends. Germline assignment: CDR1 SEHNR and CDR2 FQNEAQ (reference sequence). The CDR3 has 19 amino acids. The CDR3 nucleotides read TGTGCCAGCAGCTCCCCCCTGGACAGGCGGGCGGGAGGTCCTACGGAGCAGTACTTC. This sequence encodes CASSSPLDRRAGGPTEQYF.

Concerning this clonotype itself: The junction departs from the called germline gene at one end, perhaps through a read error. The DNA of the CDR3 is TGTGCCAGCAGCTTGTATCCAGCAAGCACAGATACGCGGTATTTT. Its protein is CASSLYPASTDTRYF. J is TRBJ2-3 and V is TRBV5-4; no clear D. The germline CDR1 and CDR2 sequences are SGHNT and YYREEE (reference sequence). This CDR3 is 15 amino acids long. The entire variable domain, with the rest obtained from reference TRBV5-4 and TRBJ2-3, is as follows: ETGVTQSPTHLIKTRGQQVTLRCSSQSGHNTVSWYQQALGQGPQFIFQYYREEENGRGNFPPRFSGLQFPNYSSELNVNALELDDSALYLCASSLYPASTDTRYFGPGTRLTVL.

This clonotype showed up many times. This chain uses TRBV7-8 with TRBJ1-1, with D maybe TRBD1 (5 bases). Looked up from germline, CDR1 is SGHVS and CDR2 is FQNEAQ. The CDR3 covers 17 residues. The V end was cut by 0 bases, the J end by 4 bases, with 18 bases between. CDR3 in DNA: TGTGCCAGCAGCTTAGCTGACAGCCAACTAGGAGGCACTGAAGCTTTCTTT. Residues: CASSLADSQLGGTEAFF.

The gene calls are TRBV12-3 or TRBV12-4 and TRBJ1-4, with D possibly TRBD1 on 6 matching bases. V lost 3 bases and J lost 7, with 15 bases in between. The CDR3 consists of 15 residues. The CDR3 DNA reads TGTGCCAGCAGTTTGGTGTGGGGCAGGGGTGAAAAACTGTTTTTT. This sequence encodes CASSLVWGRGEKLFF.

The chain is built from TRBV10-3 and TRBJ2-1; 11 nucleotides align to TRBD2. Trimming cost V 6 bases and J 5 bases; bases outside gene matches: 6. CDR1 is ENHRY and CDR2 is SYGVKD in the germline V gene. This CDR3 region has 15 residues. The CDR3 coding sequence is TGTGCCATCAGGTCGCTAGCGGGGGGCGACAATGAGCAGTTCTTC. Translated: CAIRSLAGGDNEQFF.

This clonotype appeared many times. V is TRBV12-3 or TRBV12-4 and J is TRBJ1-1; D unclear. CDR3 length equals 14 residues. The ends were cut back, 3 bases at V and 0 bases at J, with 8 bases in the middle. The CDR3 is CASSLREMNTEAFF. The CDR3 nucleotides read TGTGCCAGCAGTTTGCGTGAGATGAACACTGAAGCTTTCTTT.

This chain links TRBV9 with TRBJ2-7, with D perhaps matching TRBD1 or TRBD2 (5 bases each). This CDR3 is built from 15 residues. Trimming cost V 0 bases and J 3 bases, with 13 bases left between them. Germline CDR1 reads SGDLS; CDR2 reads YYNGEE. The chain's CDR3 is CASSVARDGFYEQYF. The CDR3 DNA reads as TGTGCCAGCAGCGTAGCCCGGGACGGCTTCTACGAGCAGTACTTC.

This clonotype was recorded at least ten times. This chain joins TRBV7-2 and TRBJ1-5, with TRBD1 identical over 7 bases. The CDR3 sequence is 16 residues long. Germline V gene data show CDR1 as SGHTA and CDR2 as FQGNSA. The trim removed 1 base at V and 5 bases at J, leaving 8 bases unmatched. The CDR3 is CASSLVRQGGYQPQHF. CDR3 coding DNA: TGTGCCAGCAGCTTAGTGAGACAGGGCGGGTATCAGCCCCAGCATTTT.

This clonotype was observed many times. The chain links TRBV7-9 to TRBJ2-2; 7 bases are shared with TRBD1. V lost 0 bases to trimming and J lost 2 bases; unmatched junction nucleotides: 3. The CDR3 extends over 16 amino acids. Germline assignment: CDR1 SEHNR and CDR2 FQNEAQ (reference sequence). This CDR3 is CASSLARTGNTGELFF. CDR3 in DNA: TGTGCCAGCAGCTTAGCCAGGACAGGAAACACCGGGGAGCTGTTTTTT.

There are a few counts of this clonotype. This chain uses TRBV12-3 or TRBV12-4 with TRBJ2-1; 9 positions match TRBD2. CDR3 length equals 15 residues. Trimming cost V 5 bases and J 7 bases; bases outside gene matches: 9. The CDR3 DNA sequence: TGTGCCAGCAGTCTATTAGCGGGGGCGGGGAATGAGCAGTTCTTC. This gives the protein CASSLLAGAGNEQFF.

This clonotype was seen more than once but under ten times. This chain joins TRBV20-1 and TRBJ2-7, with 7 bases identical to TRBD2. The CDR3 totals 14 residues. Trimming cost V 3 bases and J 0 bases; bases outside gene matches: 5. CDR1 and CDR2 (germline): DFQATT, SNEGSKA (reference sequence). The CDR3 sequence: CSARVSGISYEQYF. The CDR3 region has the DNA TGCAGTGCTAGGGTGAGCGGGATCTCCTACGAGCAGTACTTC.

The CDR3, as DNA: TGTGCCACCAGCAGAGACCAAGCTAGCGGGATTGATGAGCAGTTCTTC. The encoded protein is CATSRDQASGIDEQFF. The chain links TRBV15 to TRBJ2-1, with 9 bases identical to TRBD2. Germline-derived CDR1 and CDR2 are LNHNV and YYDKDF (reference sequence). J lost 8 bases, V lost 0 bases, and 8 bases had no gene match. The CDR3 covers 16 residues.

This clonotype showed up many times. V and J are TRBV6-5 and TRBJ1-3, with D perhaps matching TRBD1 (5 bases). V was shortened by 0 bases and J by 4 bases, with 10 bases between the two germline ends. The CDR3 covers 15 residues. Germline CDR1 MNHEY, CDR2 SVGAGI. CDR3 protein: CASSYSTQGGNTIYF. The CDR3 DNA reads as TGTGCCAGCAGTTACTCGACTCAGGGAGGAAACACCATATATTTT.

This clonotype was counted ten times or more. The V and J genes are TRBV7-9 and TRBJ2-7, with 9 bases that match TRBD1. With 5 bases clipped from V and 2 bases from J, the junction kept 10 bases outside the gene matches. CDR3 length equals 16 residues. The germline V gene has CDR1 SEHNR and CDR2 FQNEAQ (reference sequence). In DNA, the CDR3 is TGTGCCAGCAGCCCGGGGACAGGGAGAGTGGCCTACGAGCAGTACTTC. Translating gives CASSPGTGRVAYEQYF. Full variable domain (missing parts from reference TRBV7-9 and TRBJ2-7): DTGVSQNPRHKITKRGQNVTFRCDPISEHNRLYWYRQTLGQGPEFLTYFQNEAQLEKSRLLSDRFSAERPKGSFSTLEIQRTEQGDSAMYLCASSPGTGRVAYEQYFGPGTRLTVT.

This clonotype came up a few times. V usage is TRBV14 and J usage is TRBJ1-2; D not resolved. The CDR3 spans 13 residues. Germline CDR1 is SGHDN and CDR2 is FVKESK. Deletions cut 3 bases from V and 1 base from J, with 6 bases between. This chain's CDR3 is CASSQKINYGYTF. DNA of the CDR3: TGTGCCAGCAGCCAGAAGATTAACTATGGCTACACCTTC.

This clonotype was seen only once. A much larger clone sits a single nucleotide away, making a read error possible. Because the CDR3 is missing its conserved closing phenylalanine or tryptophan, this is likely a read error. The chain links TRBV27 to TRBJ2-1; 10 bases map to TRBD2. Trimming cost V 6 bases and J 3 bases; bases outside gene matches: 11. The CDR3 length is 17 residues. Germline lookup yields CDR1 MNHEY and CDR2 SMNVEV (reference sequence). The CDR3 nucleotides are TGTGCCAGCAGGATGACTAGCGGGCGAGAATTCTACAATGAGCAGTTCTTA. Translation gives CASRMTSGREFYNEQFL.

The chain uses TRBV20-1 and TRBJ2-7; 7 bases are a match to TRBD2. This CDR3 is built from 13 residues. CDR1 DFQATT and CDR2 SNEGSKA come from the germline V gene (reference sequence). V lost 6 bases to trimming and J lost 0 bases; unmatched junction nucleotides: 5. The CDR3 spells CSAVTSDSYEQYF. As DNA, the CDR3 is TGCAGTGCAGTAACTAGCGACTCCTACGAGCAGTACTTC.

This chain connects TRBV9 to TRBJ1-2, with D hard to call. The CDR3 has 12 amino acids. CDR1 and CDR2 (germline): SGDLS, YYNGEE. The ends were cut back, 1 base at V and 5 bases at J, with 6 bases in the middle. The CDR3 here is CASSVTTYGYTF. The CDR3 DNA follows: TGTGCCAGCAGCGTAACCACTTATGGCTACACCTTC.

This clonotype appeared a few times. This sequence joins TRBV6-6 and TRBJ2-2, with TRBD2 matching 11 bases. The CDR3 extends over 16 amino acids. Unmatched junction bases numbered 8, after V lost 5 bases and J lost 6 bases. The germline gives CDR1 MNHNY, CDR2 SVGAGI (reference sequence). The CDR3 loop is CASSPSGLAVAGELFF. CDR3 DNA: TGTGCCAGCAGTCCATCGGGACTAGCGGTCGCCGGGGAGCTGTTTTTT.

The chain has TRBV7-9 and TRBJ2-5; no reliable D call. This CDR3 has 13 residues. V was shortened by 0 bases and J by 5 bases, with 7 bases between the two germline ends. In germline, CDR1 is SEHNR, CDR2 FQNEAQ (reference sequence). The CDR3 nucleotides read TGTGCCAGCAGCTTAGCAGATTGGGAGACCCAGTACTTC. It translates to CASSLADWETQYF.